This T cell receptor (beta chain) was recovered during a study of cytomegalovirus exposure and HLA in healthy donors. Study-wide findings and caveats: For cytomegalovirus status, the classifier reportedly gave diagnoses with high specificity and sensitivity.

The study ran its PCR with 60 Vbeta and 13 Jbeta primers. Sequencing used immunoSEQ multiplex PCR; TCRdb keeps in-frame clones, though not all of them. The repertoire includes more than 110,000 clones, around 80% of them detected once, and roughly 8.8% sits in the top ten. Germline-derived CDR1 and CDR2 are SQVTM and ANQGSEA. The CDR3 has 15 amino acids. The J segment lost 4 bases and the V segment lost 1 base, leaving 8 bases of the junction unmatched. As for this clone: Its antigen is unidentified.

The sequence was collected from a woman aged 50 to 60 in good health and CMV-seropositive. Sequenced material: PBMCs. The chain joins TRBV29-1 to TRBJ1-2, with 8 positions matching TRBD1. The CDR3 coding sequence is TGCAGCGTTGAAGCGGTTAACAGGGGGGGCTATGGCTACACCTTC. Residues: CSVEAVNRGGYGYTF.